The present T cell receptor (beta chain) was sequenced within a study of cytomegalovirus exposure and HLA in healthy donors. General observations from the study: The authors listed 164 TCR beta chains as cytomegalovirus-associated. Per a prior analysis, the majority of TCR beta V segments were productive roughly 87% or roughly 30% of the time.

Concerning this clone itself: Its target is not known.

In the PCR, 60 Vbeta and 13 Jbeta primers were used. TCRdb's table, derived via immunoSEQ multiplex PCR, lists solely in-frame clones and lacks some. The table has about 120,000 clones, roughly a tenth seen once; the top ten hold roughly 3.1%. The CDR3 length is 15 residues. Losses at the gene ends were 5 bases for V and 0 bases for J; bases not matched to a gene: 3. CDR1 is LNHDA, CDR2 SQIVND, per germline (reference sequence). Healthy donors of bone marrow made up the group. This sequence was found in a man aged 25 to 45 in good health and CMV-seronegative. What was sequenced was PBMCs. J is TRBJ2-3 and V is TRBV19; TRBD2 matches at 9 bases. CDR3 amino acids: CASSLAGGSTDTQYF. CDR3 sequence (DNA): TGTGCCAGTAGTTTGGCGGGGGGGAGCACAGATACGCAGTATTTT.